Listed below are T cell receptor beta chains from one sample, sequenced in a study of PD-1 blockade in mismatch repair-deficient tumors. Repertoires were generated with immunoSEQ multiplex PCR, while TCRdb's copy carries only in-frame clones and drops some. The sample holds 75,000 to 85,000 clones, 81% seen once. The sequenced sample was peripheral blood, obtained 12 weeks after starting pembrolizumab. Every receptor here comes from an adult with mismatch repair-deficient cancer. CDR3s include the opening cysteine and the closing phenylalanine or tryptophan. D genes are given only for firm matches. A clone size is listed for some rows: how often the clone was seen (once, few, many), or a class if it is expanded.

j_call d_call v_call clone_size cdr3_nt cdr3_aa
TRBJ1-5 TRBD1 TRBV2 . TGTGCCAGCAGGGGGGGACAGGGCCATCAGCCCCAGCATTTT CASRGGQGHQPQHF
TRBJ1-1 . TRBV19 . TGTGCCAGTATGGGACGGTACACTGAAGCTTTCTTT CASMGRYTEAFF
TRBJ1-2 TRBD1 TRBV5-1 . TGCGCCAGCAGCTGGGACAGGGTTGGCTACACCTTC CASSWDRVGYTF
TRBJ2-5 TRBD1 TRBV2 . TGTGCCAGCAGCTGGGGACAGCAAGAGACCCAGTACTTC CASSWGQQETQYF
TRBJ1-5 . TRBV10-3 . TGTGCCATCAGTGAAGGCCCAGCGGTTCAGCCCCAGCATTTT CAISEGPAVQPQHF
TRBJ2-7 . TRBV2 few TGTGCCAGCAGTGAGCTTCGGAACGAGCAGTACTTC CASSELRNEQYF
TRBJ2-7 TRBD1 TRBV7-8 . TGTGCCAGCAGCCCGGGGGTGAGACAGGGGACATACGAGCAGTACTTC CASSPGVRQGTYEQYF
TRBJ2-6 . TRBV4-2 . TGTGCCAGCAGCCAAGGCAGGGGCAGCTCTGGGGCCAACGTCCTGACTTTC CASSQGRGSSGANVLTF
TRBJ1-1 TRBD1 TRBV7-9 many TGTGCCGGGACAGCGCCTCTGAACACTGAAGCTTTCTTT CAGTAPLNTEAFF
TRBJ1-1 . TRBV4-1 . TGCGCCAGCAGCCAAGCTATTCTCCAGAACACTGAAGCTTTCTTT CASSQAILQNTEAFF
TRBJ2-2 . TRBV9 . TGTGCCAGCAGCCCGCTGGTGGTTCCCGGGGAGCTGTTTTTT CASSPLVVPGELFF
TRBJ2-1 . TRBV9 . TGTGCCAGCAGCTTCGCGACTGGGTTTGATGAGCAGTTCTTC CASSFATGFDEQFF
TRBJ2-1 . TRBV7-2 . TGTGCCAGCAGCTTGGGGTCCTACAATGAGCAGTTCTTC CASSLGSYNEQFF
TRBJ2-1 TRBD1 TRBV7-8 . TGTGCCAGCAGCCCACGGGACAGGGTGTACAATGAGCAGTTCTTC CASSPRDRVYNEQFF
TRBJ1-3 . TRBV12-5 . TGTGCTAGTGGCTACGACAGATCTGGAAACACCATATATTTT CASGYDRSGNTIYF
TRBJ1-1 TRBD1 TRBV19 once TGTGCCAGTAACAAAGGGGCAGGGGGCGTGAGGACTGAAGCTTTCTTT CASNKGAGGVRTEAFF
TRBJ1-1 . TRBV29-1 . TGCAGCGTCCGGACAGTTATGAACACTGAAGCTTTCTTT CSVRTVMNTEAFF
TRBJ1-1 TRBD1 TRBV2 . TGTGCCAGCAGCGTACTGGGACAGGCAGAAGCTTTCTTT CASSVLGQAEAFF
TRBJ2-2 TRBD2 TRBV30 . TGTGCCAGCGGCGGGGGGAGTAACACCGGGGAGCTGTTTTTT CASGGGSNTGELFF
TRBJ2-4 . TRBV7-2 . TGTGCCAGCAGCTTAGAGCCGGGGCCCAAAAACATTCAGTACTTC CASSLEPGPKNIQYF
TRBJ2-5 . TRBV7-2 . TGTGCCAGCAGCCCGTACCAAGAGACCCAGTACTTC CASSPYQETQYF
TRBJ2-1 . TRBV19 . TGTGCCAGTAGTCTGACAGGTAACTACAATGAGCAGTTCTTC CASSLTGNYNEQFF
TRBJ1-5 . TRBV18 . TGTGCCAGCTCACCAGGGGTTTTAGGCAATCAGCCCCAGCATTTT CASSPGVLGNQPQHF
TRBJ1-5 TRBD1 TRBV7-2 . TGTGCCAGCAGCGTTACCGGGACAGGGCCCCTCAATCAGCCCCAGCATTTT CASSVTGTGPLNQPQHF
TRBJ2-7 . TRBV2 . TGTGCCAGCAAGACAGATAACTACGAGCAGTACTTC CASKTDNYEQYF
TRBJ1-5 . TRBV6-6 once TGTGCCAGCAGTTACTCCGCGGCGGGTCAGCCCCAGCATTTT CASSYSAAGQPQHF
TRBJ2-5 . TRBV29-1 . TGCGCTAAAAACAGGGATGGTTCGGAGACCCAGTACTTC CAKNRDGSETQYF
TRBJ2-7 . TRBV7-9 . TGTGCCAGCAGCTTATCTAGCTACGAGCAGTACTTC CASSLSSYEQYF
TRBJ2-7 . TRBV4-1 . TGCGCCAGCAGCCAAGTAGGGGCTTATGAGCAGTACTTC CASSQVGAYEQYF
TRBJ2-1 . TRBV7-8 . TGTGCCAGCAGCAACGCAGGCGGACCCCATCTCTTGAGCTACAATGAGCAGTTCTTC CASSNAGGPHLLSYNEQFF
TRBJ2-7 . TRBV11-3 . TGTGCCAGCAGCAAGGGCAGGACCTACGAGCAGTACTTC CASSKGRTYEQYF
TRBJ2-5 . TRBV4-3 . TGCGCCAGCAGCCAAGCTGTCAGGGGTGAGACCCAGTACTTC CASSQAVRGETQYF
TRBJ2-2 . TRBV30 . TGTGCCTGGAGTGCAGGATTGAACACCGGGGAGCTGTTTTTT CAWSAGLNTGELFF
TRBJ1-1 . TRBV7-9 . TGTGCCAGCAGCTTAGGGGGCCAGGCCACTGAAGCTTTCTTT CASSLGGQATEAFF
TRBJ2-5 TRBD2 TRBV30 . TGTGCCTGGAGCCCACCGGGAGGGCCGGAAGAGACCCAGTACTTC CAWSPPGGPEETQYF
TRBJ2-6 . TRBV5-5 . TGTGCCAGCAGCCAGGATCTCACAGGGACTGGGGCCAACGTCCTGACTTTC CASSQDLTGTGANVLTF
TRBJ1-1 . TRBV10-1 once TGCGCCAGCAGTGAAGGGGGGGATACTGAAGCTTTCTTT CASSEGGDTEAFF
TRBJ1-1 . TRBV30 few TGTGCCGGGGACCGGAACACTGAAGCTTTCTTT CAGDRNTEAFF
TRBJ1-2 . TRBV21-1 . TGTGCCAGCAGCAAAGTCGGATCTAACTATGGCTACACCTTC CASSKVGSNYGYTF
TRBJ2-7 TRBD1 TRBV10-3 . TGTGCCATCACCCCGGACAGGCGGTACGAGCAGTACTTC CAITPDRRYEQYF
TRBJ2-5 . TRBV12-5 . TGTGCTAGTGGTCTCGGGACCTCAGGGCAAGAGACCCAGTACTTC CASGLGTSGQETQYF
TRBJ2-7 TRBD1 TRBV27 . TGTGCCAGCAGTTACGGACAGGGATGGGACTACGAGCAGTACTTC CASSYGQGWDYEQYF
TRBJ1-2 . TRBV9 once TGTGCCAGCAGCACTCAGGACACTGGCTACACCTTC CASSTQDTGYTF
TRBJ2-7 TRBD1 TRBV6-4 . TGTGCCAGCAGTGAAAAAGACAGGGTCTACGAGCAGTACTTC CASSEKDRVYEQYF
TRBJ1-4 . TRBV5-1 . TGCGCCAGCAGCCCTCCGACACCTCGGGGTGAAAAACTGTTTTTT CASSPPTPRGEKLFF
TRBJ2-7 . TRBV11-3 . TGTGCCAGCAGCTTACCCAACCGGGGGAGTGAGCAGTACTTC CASSLPNRGSEQYF
TRBJ1-1 TRBD1 TRBV5-1 . TGCGCCAGCAGCTTCGGGACAGGTCTGAACACTGAAGCTTTCTTT CASSFGTGLNTEAFF
TRBJ2-2 . TRBV13 . TGTGCCAGCAGCCCACGGGGGCTACCCGGGGAGCTGTTTTTT CASSPRGLPGELFF
TRBJ2-1 . TRBV19 . TGTGCCAGTAGCAGGGGTCACAATGAGCAGTTCTTC CASSRGHNEQFF
TRBJ2-1 . TRBV5-5 . TGTGCCAGCAGCTCGGACTTCAATGAGCAGTTCTTC CASSSDFNEQFF
TRBJ1-1 TRBD1 TRBV9 . TGTGCCAGCAGCACGACAGGGGGGAACACTGAAGCTTTCTTT CASSTTGGNTEAFF
TRBJ2-1 . TRBV2 . TGTGCCAGCAGACAGGGTGAAATCGTCGATGAGCAGTTCTTC CASRQGEIVDEQFF
TRBJ2-5 TRBD2 TRBV7-9 . TGTGCCAGCAGCTTTACCTCGGCCTGGGGGGGGACCCAGTACTTC CASSFTSAWGGTQYF
TRBJ2-3 . TRBV30 . TGTGCCTGGAACCCCGCGGAGACAGATACGCAGTATTTT CAWNPAETDTQYF
TRBJ2-7 TRBD2 TRBV19 once TGTGCCAGTAGCAACCTAGCGGGGACCTACGAGCAGTACTTC CASSNLAGTYEQYF